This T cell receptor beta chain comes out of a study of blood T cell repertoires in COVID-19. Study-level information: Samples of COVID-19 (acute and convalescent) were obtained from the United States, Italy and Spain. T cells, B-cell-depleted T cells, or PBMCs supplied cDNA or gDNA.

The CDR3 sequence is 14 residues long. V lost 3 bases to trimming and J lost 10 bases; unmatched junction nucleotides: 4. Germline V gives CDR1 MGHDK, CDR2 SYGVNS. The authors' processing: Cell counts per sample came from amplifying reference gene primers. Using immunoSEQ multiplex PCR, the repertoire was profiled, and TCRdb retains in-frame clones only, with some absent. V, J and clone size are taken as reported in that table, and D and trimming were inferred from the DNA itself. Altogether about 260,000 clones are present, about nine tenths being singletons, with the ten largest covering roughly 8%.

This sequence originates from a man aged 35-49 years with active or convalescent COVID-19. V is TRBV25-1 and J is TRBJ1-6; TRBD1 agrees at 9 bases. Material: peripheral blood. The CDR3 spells CASSDWTGDSPLHF. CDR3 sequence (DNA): TGTGCCAGCAGTGATTGGACAGGGGACTCACCCCTCCACTTT.